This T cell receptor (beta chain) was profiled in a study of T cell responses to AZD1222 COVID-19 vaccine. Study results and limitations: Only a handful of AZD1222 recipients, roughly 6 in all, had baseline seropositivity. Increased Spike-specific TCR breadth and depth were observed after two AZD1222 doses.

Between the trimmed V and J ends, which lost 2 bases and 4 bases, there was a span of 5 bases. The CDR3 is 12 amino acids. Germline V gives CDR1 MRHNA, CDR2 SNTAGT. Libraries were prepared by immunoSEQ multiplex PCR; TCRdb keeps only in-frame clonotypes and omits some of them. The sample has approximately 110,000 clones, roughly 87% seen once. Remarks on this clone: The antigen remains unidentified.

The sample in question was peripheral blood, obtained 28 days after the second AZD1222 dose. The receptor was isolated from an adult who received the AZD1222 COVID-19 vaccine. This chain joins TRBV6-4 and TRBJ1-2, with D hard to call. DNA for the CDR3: TGTGCCAGCAGTGACCCATTCTATGGCTACACCTTC. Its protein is CASSDPFYGYTF.